This note documents a single T cell receptor beta chain sequence. The CDR3 loop spans 14 amino acids. CDR1 is DFQATT, CDR2 SNEGSKA, per germline (reference sequence). V lost 1 base and J 7 bases, leaving 17 bases between the germline ends. These data come from a study of T-cell reconstitution after alpha-beta-depleted transplantation in children. Unique molecular identifiers were incorporated into the prepared TCRbeta library. TCRdb redid the calling of the PCR reads with MiXCR, one entry per CDR3 protein. Among 500,000 to 750,000 distinct CDR3 sequences listed, over 25% were seen once. This receptor was identified in a boy younger than two with Wiskott-Aldrich syndrome, due to receive a stem cell transplant. Sequenced here: PBMCs, sampled before TCRalphabeta/CD19-depleted stem cell transplant. The J gene is TRBJ2-7, the V gene TRBV20-1, with D perhaps being TRBD1 or TRBD2 (5 bases each). The CDR3 loop reads CSARVSGPPFEQYF. CDR3 nucleotide sequence: TGCAGTGCTAGAGTTTCGGGACCGCCTTTTGAGCAGTACTTC.